The rows below give T cell receptor beta chains drawn from one sample of a study of CD8 T cells in Susac syndrome. TCRdb itself ran the immunoSEQ multiplex PCR reads through MiXCR, one entry per CDR3 protein. The sample gives roughly 140,000 distinct CDR3 sequences, approximately 96% of which show up once; 0.065% to 0.095% is in the top ten. Sequencing was carried out using CD4+ T cells from PBMCs. These receptors were collected from a human donor with Susac syndrome. The CDR3 runs from the conserved cysteine through the conserved F or W. The D gene is left open where the match is weak. Not every row has a clone size; where given, it reads once, few, many or a size class.

cdr3_nt: TGTGCCAGCAGCGAGGGGTATACGCAGTATTTT
cdr3_aa: CASSEGYTQYF
v_call: TRBV6-5
clone_size: once
d_call: NA
cdr3_length: 11
j_call: TRBJ2-3

cdr3_nt: TGTGCCAGCAGTACCCCCGGAGGGGAGCAGTACTTC
cdr3_aa: CASSTPGGEQYF
v_call: TRBV12-3/TRBV12-4
clone_size: NA
d_call: NA
cdr3_length: 12
j_call: TRBJ2-7

cdr3_nt: TGTGCCAGCAGTCCGAACGTGAACAATGAGCAGTTCTTC
cdr3_aa: CASSPNVNNEQFF
v_call: TRBV12-3/TRBV12-4
clone_size: NA
d_call: NA
cdr3_length: 13
j_call: TRBJ2-1

cdr3_nt: TGCAGTGCTAGAGATCCAGGGCTGAACACTGAAGCTTTCTTT
cdr3_aa: CSARDPGLNTEAFF
v_call: TRBV20-1
clone_size: NA
d_call: NA
cdr3_length: 14
j_call: TRBJ1-1

cdr3_nt: TGTGCCAGCAGCGGCCGGGACAGAGAAGCTTTCTTT
cdr3_aa: CASSGRDREAFF
v_call: TRBV9
clone_size: NA
d_call: TRBD1
cdr3_length: 12
j_call: TRBJ1-1

cdr3_nt: TGTGCCAGCAGCCAAGGAAATCTGAACGGCTACACCTTC
cdr3_aa: CASSQGNLNGYTF
v_call: TRBV3-1
clone_size: NA
d_call: NA
cdr3_length: 13
j_call: TRBJ1-2

cdr3_nt: TGCAGTGCTAGCGCGGGGGTTCCGTTGCAGCCCCAGCATTTT
cdr3_aa: CSASAGVPLQPQHF
v_call: TRBV20-1
clone_size: NA
d_call: NA
cdr3_length: 14
j_call: TRBJ1-5

cdr3_nt: TGTGCCAGCAGCCTACTCGGACAGGGGTCCTACGAGCAGTACTTC
cdr3_aa: CASSLLGQGSYEQYF
v_call: TRBV7-9
clone_size: NA
d_call: TRBD1
cdr3_length: 15
j_call: TRBJ2-7

cdr3_nt: TGTGCCAGCAGTTTCCTAGCGGGAGACTATGAGCAGTTCTTC
cdr3_aa: CASSFLAGDYEQFF
v_call: TRBV28
clone_size: NA
d_call: TRBD2
cdr3_length: 14
j_call: TRBJ2-1

cdr3_nt: TGTGCCACCAGCGACTCGGGGGGGCTCACAGATACGCAGTATTTT
cdr3_aa: CATSDSGGLTDTQYF
v_call: TRBV24-1
clone_size: NA
d_call: TRBD2
cdr3_length: 15
j_call: TRBJ2-3

cdr3_nt: TGCAGTGCTAGACAAGACAGCGGAGCTTTCTTT
cdr3_aa: CSARQDSGAFF
v_call: TRBV20-1
clone_size: once
d_call: NA
cdr3_length: 11
j_call: TRBJ1-1

cdr3_nt: TGTGCCAGCAGGACTAGCGGGAATACAGACACGCAGTATTTT
cdr3_aa: CASRTSGNTDTQYF
v_call: TRBV2
clone_size: NA
d_call: TRBD2
cdr3_length: 14
j_call: TRBJ2-3

cdr3_nt: TGTGCCAGCAAGCCCGGTGGGGAGACCCAGTACTTC
cdr3_aa: CASKPGGETQYF
v_call: TRBV6-5
clone_size: NA
d_call: NA
cdr3_length: 12
j_call: TRBJ2-5

cdr3_nt: TGTGCCAGCAGCTTTCGGGGGAGTCAGCCCCAGCATTTT
cdr3_aa: CASSFRGSQPQHF
v_call: TRBV5-6
clone_size: NA
d_call: NA
cdr3_length: 13
j_call: TRBJ1-5

cdr3_nt: TGTGCCAGCAGCGACGCAACAGGAAACTCTGCAGCTTTCTTT
cdr3_aa: CASSDATGNSAAFF
v_call: TRBV9
clone_size: NA
d_call: NA
cdr3_length: 14
j_call: TRBJ1-1

cdr3_nt: TGTGCCAGCAGCGTAGGGGGCAGGGCGGTAGAGACCCAGTACTTC
cdr3_aa: CASSVGGRAVETQYF
v_call: TRBV9
clone_size: NA
d_call: NA
cdr3_length: 15
j_call: TRBJ2-5

cdr3_nt: TGTGCCAGCAGCCAATATCCAGGCTACAATGAGCAGTTCTTC
cdr3_aa: CASSQYPGYNEQFF
v_call: TRBV14
clone_size: NA
d_call: NA
cdr3_length: 14
j_call: TRBJ2-1

cdr3_nt: TGCGCCAGCAGCCATCTCGGGTTACTCGGGAGCAATCAGCCCCAGCATTTT
cdr3_aa: CASSHLGLLGSNQPQHF
v_call: TRBV4-1
clone_size: NA
d_call: NA
cdr3_length: 17
j_call: TRBJ1-5

cdr3_nt: TGCGCCAGCAGCTTAAACAGGGGGGGTTACAATGAGCAGTTCTTC
cdr3_aa: CASSLNRGGYNEQFF
v_call: TRBV5-1
clone_size: NA
d_call: NA
cdr3_length: 15
j_call: TRBJ2-1

cdr3_nt: TGTGCCAGCAGCCAAGGGTGGGATGAGCAGTTCTTC
cdr3_aa: CASSQGWDEQFF
v_call: TRBV3-1
clone_size: NA
d_call: NA
cdr3_length: 12
j_call: TRBJ2-1

cdr3_nt: TGTGCCAGCAGCTTAACGGGGCAGGGCTACAATGAGCAGTTCTTC
cdr3_aa: CASSLTGQGYNEQFF
v_call: TRBV7-2
clone_size: NA
d_call: NA
cdr3_length: 15
j_call: TRBJ2-1

cdr3_nt: TGTGCCAGCAGCTCCAGGGGGCAAGGAAACACCATATATTTT
cdr3_aa: CASSSRGQGNTIYF
v_call: TRBV6-5
clone_size: once
d_call: TRBD1
cdr3_length: 14
j_call: TRBJ1-3

cdr3_nt: TGCGCCAGCAGCCAAGTCGGGACGAACACTGAAGCTTTCTTT
cdr3_aa: CASSQVGTNTEAFF
v_call: TRBV4-1
clone_size: NA
d_call: NA
cdr3_length: 14
j_call: TRBJ1-1

cdr3_nt: TGTGCCAGCAGCCTTCAATCGTGGGAGCAGTACTTC
cdr3_aa: CASSLQSWEQYF
v_call: TRBV5-6
clone_size: NA
d_call: NA
cdr3_length: 12
j_call: TRBJ2-7

cdr3_nt: TGTGCCAGCAGCTTAGACAGGATCGAGCAGTACTTC
cdr3_aa: CASSLDRIEQYF
v_call: TRBV11-2
clone_size: NA
d_call: NA
cdr3_length: 12
j_call: TRBJ2-7

cdr3_nt: TGTGCCAGCAGCGATGGGGGGGCCCATCAGCCCCAGCATTTT
cdr3_aa: CASSDGGAHQPQHF
v_call: TRBV25-1
clone_size: NA
d_call: NA
cdr3_length: 14
j_call: TRBJ1-5

cdr3_nt: TGTGCCAGCAGCGAGATCCAGACAGGGGGGGATGGCTACACCTTC
cdr3_aa: CASSEIQTGGDGYTF
v_call: TRBV3-1
clone_size: NA
d_call: TRBD1
cdr3_length: 15
j_call: TRBJ1-2

cdr3_nt: TGCAGCGTTGTTGGGATAATGAACACTGAAGCTTTCTTT
cdr3_aa: CSVVGIMNTEAFF
v_call: TRBV29-1
clone_size: NA
d_call: NA
cdr3_length: 13
j_call: TRBJ1-1

cdr3_nt: TGTGCCAGCAGCTTAGATCAGGAGCAGTACTTC
cdr3_aa: CASSLDQEQYF
v_call: TRBV7-9
clone_size: NA
d_call: NA
cdr3_length: 11
j_call: TRBJ2-7

cdr3_nt: TGTGCCAGCAGTCCCTCTGGGGGACTAGCGGGAGAGGATACGCAGTATTTT
cdr3_aa: CASSPSGGLAGEDTQYF
v_call: TRBV28
clone_size: NA
d_call: TRBD2
cdr3_length: 17
j_call: TRBJ2-3

cdr3_nt: TGCGCCAGCAGCCTAACTAGCGGGAGAAAAGAGACCCAGTACTTC
cdr3_aa: CASSLTSGRKETQYF
v_call: TRBV4-1
clone_size: NA
d_call: TRBD2
cdr3_length: 15
j_call: TRBJ2-5

cdr3_nt: TGTGCCAGCAGTGAAGGGAGCGGGGGGCAAGATACGCAGTATTTT
cdr3_aa: CASSEGSGGQDTQYF
v_call: TRBV6-1
clone_size: NA
d_call: TRBD2
cdr3_length: 15
j_call: TRBJ2-3

cdr3_nt: TGTGCCAGCAGCTCCGATAGACGATCAGCCCATGAGCAGTTCTTC
cdr3_aa: CASSSDRRSAHEQFF
v_call: TRBV5-4
clone_size: NA
d_call: NA
cdr3_length: 15
j_call: TRBJ2-1

cdr3_nt: TGTGCCAGCAGCCTCCGGAGCTCCTACAATGAGCAGTTCTTC
cdr3_aa: CASSLRSSYNEQFF
v_call: TRBV5-5
clone_size: NA
d_call: NA
cdr3_length: 14
j_call: TRBJ2-1

cdr3_nt: TGTGCCAGCAGCGGTACAGGGGCCCAATCCTACGAGCAGTACTTC
cdr3_aa: CASSGTGAQSYEQYF
v_call: TRBV3-1
clone_size: once
d_call: TRBD1
cdr3_length: 15
j_call: TRBJ2-7

cdr3_nt: TGTGCCAGCAGCTCCGTGGGTTTAGCGGGAGGCCCCGTAGATACGCAGTATTTT
cdr3_aa: CASSSVGLAGGPVDTQYF
v_call: TRBV7-9
clone_size: NA
d_call: TRBD2
cdr3_length: 18
j_call: TRBJ2-3

cdr3_nt: TGTGCCAGCAGCTTAAGGACTAGCGGGTTCACCGGGGAGCTGTTTTTT
cdr3_aa: CASSLRTSGFTGELFF
v_call: TRBV13
clone_size: NA
d_call: TRBD2
cdr3_length: 16
j_call: TRBJ2-2

cdr3_nt: TGTGCCAGCAGCATTCACGACAAGTCCCAGCATTTT
cdr3_aa: CASSIHDKSQHF
v_call: TRBV7-9
clone_size: once
d_call: NA
cdr3_length: 12
j_call: TRBJ1-5

cdr3_nt: TGTGCAAGTCGCTTGTGCGGGGATGGCTACACCTTC
cdr3_aa: CASRLCGDGYTF
v_call: TRBV12-2
clone_size: NA
d_call: NA
cdr3_length: 12
j_call: TRBJ1-2

cdr3_nt: TGTGCCAGCAGCTTGGCAGGATCCCGTGGGGATACGCAGTATTTT
cdr3_aa: CASSLAGSRGDTQYF
v_call: TRBV5-4
clone_size: NA
d_call: NA
cdr3_length: 15
j_call: TRBJ2-3

cdr3_nt: TGTGCTAGTGGTACGGACACACAGCCCCAGCATTTT
cdr3_aa: CASGTDTQPQHF
v_call: TRBV12-5
clone_size: NA
d_call: NA
cdr3_length: 12
j_call: TRBJ1-5

cdr3_nt: TGCAGCGTTGTGAGGGTTCGGGGAGAGACCCAGTACTTC
cdr3_aa: CSVVRVRGETQYF
v_call: TRBV29-1
clone_size: NA
d_call: NA
cdr3_length: 13
j_call: TRBJ2-5

cdr3_nt: TGTGCCAGTAACCCCGGACGAGCCAAAAACATTCAGTACTTC
cdr3_aa: CASNPGRAKNIQYF
v_call: TRBV19
clone_size: NA
d_call: NA
cdr3_length: 14
j_call: TRBJ2-4

cdr3_nt: TGCAGCGTTGCCGGACAGTCCCTCTCCTACGAGCAGTACTTC
cdr3_aa: CSVAGQSLSYEQYF
v_call: TRBV29-1
clone_size: NA
d_call: NA
cdr3_length: 14
j_call: TRBJ2-7